This TCR beta chain was sequenced for a study of blood T cell repertoires in COVID-19. Germline V gene data show CDR1 as SQVTM and CDR2 as ANQGSEA. This CDR3 is built from 16 residues. The ends were cut back, 5 bases at V and 7 bases at J, with 24 bases in the middle. The table came from immunoSEQ multiplex PCR; TCRdb's copy has only in-frame clones and leaves some out. The sample holds a few hundred thousand clones, roughly 92% seen once. Sequencing was performed on PBMCs or T cells enriched from blood (not recorded which). This sequence joins TRBV29-1 and TRBJ2-1, with a weak D call TRBD2 (7 bases). This receptor was taken from a woman between 40 and 55 years old who had been exposed to COVID-19. CDR3 loop: CSVLPLGGAGGNEQFF. CDR3 nucleotide sequence: TGCAGCGTTCTCCCCCTAGGGGGGGCCGGGGGGAATGAGCAGTTCTTC.